One and the same sample provided the 13 T cell receptor beta chains below, sequenced in a study of blood T cells in healthy people across ages. The authors ran a second PCR of roughly 6 to 12 cycles using a sample-barcoded 5' primer and a J-beta primer mix. TCRdb independently ran MiXCR on the 5' RACE reads; one entry per CDR3 protein. The top ten hold about 3.3% of the sample, which has fewer than 650,000 distinct CDR3 sequences, approximately 26% seen once. This same sample was also part of a study on T cells of mothers and their children.

Sequences were obtained from blood. These receptors all stem from a boy aged 2 to 10 in good health.

The J gene is TRBJ2-5, the V gene TRBV9; a possible D gene is TRBD2 (5 bases). In germline, CDR1 is SGDLS, CDR2 YYNGEE. The ends were cut back, 4 bases at V and 1 base at J, with 17 bases in the middle. The CDR3 consists of 16 residues. DNA of the CDR3: TGTGCCAGCAGCCTCTCCTCGCTAGCAGGCCAAGAGACCCAGTACTTC. Translated: CASSLSSLAGQETQYF.

The V gene is TRBV27, the J gene TRBJ1-1; the D gene is possibly TRBD1 (5 bases). The germline CDR1 and CDR2 sequences are MNHEY and SMNVEV (reference sequence). The length of the CDR3 is 16 residues. The germline V and J ends were trimmed by 2 bases and 1 base, with 14 bases remaining between them. The CDR3 sequence is CASSLEGAGPNTEAFF. The CDR3 region has the DNA TGTGCCAGCAGTTTAGAAGGGGCAGGCCCGAACACTGAAGCTTTCTTT.

The chain links TRBV3-1 to TRBJ1-2, with D unresolved. V shed 1 base and J shed 7 bases, with 13 bases lying between them. The CDR3 has 14 amino acids. Germline-derived CDR1 and CDR2 are LGHDT and YNNKEL (reference sequence). CDR3 DNA: TGTGCCAGCAGCCAAGGGTCGTTGGGGTTTGGCTACACCTTC. This translates into CASSQGSLGFGYTF.

The chain uses TRBV29-1 and TRBJ2-1; possible D gene TRBD2, 6 bases. The V gene lost 7 bases and the J gene lost 6 bases, with 19 bases spanning the gap. Per germline, CDR1 SQVTM and CDR2 ANQGSEA. The CDR3 has 14 amino acids. The CDR3 region is CSAVGNGGVNEQFF. As DNA, the CDR3 is TGCAGCGCCGTAGGGAACGGGGGTGTCAATGAGCAGTTCTTC.

This clonotype was seen once. The V call is TRBV3-1, the J call TRBJ2-1, with a possible D match to TRBD2 (6 bases). The germline V gene has CDR1 LGHDT and CDR2 YNNKEL (reference sequence). With 0 bases removed from V and 4 bases from J, the gap between germline ends came to 13 bases. This CDR3 comprises 16 residues. The CDR3 coding sequence is TGTGCCAGCAGCCAAGAAGCTAGCCGGGGGTACAATGAGCAGTTCTTC. Translating gives CASSQEASRGYNEQFF.

CDR3 nucleotides: TGCGCCAGCAGCCGCTGGGCTAGCGGTACGGATGAGCAGTTCTTC. This encodes CASSRWASGTDEQFF. The V call is TRBV4-1, the J call TRBJ2-1, with 7 bases fitting TRBD2. With 4 bases clipped from V and 8 bases from J, the junction kept 11 bases outside the gene matches. CDR3 size: 15 residues. Germline V gene data show CDR1 as MGHRA and CDR2 as YSYEKL.

The J gene is TRBJ2-5, the V gene TRBV7-2; 8 bases align to TRBD1. J was trimmed by 4 bases and V by 4 bases; bases with no gene match: 8. The CDR3 has 15 amino acids. The V gene's germline CDR1 is SGHTA and CDR2 FQGNSA. CDR3 in DNA: TGTGCCAGCAGCTCGAACGGACAGGGCCCAGAGACCCAGTACTTC. Translation: CASSSNGQGPETQYF.

The chain recombines TRBV20-1 with TRBJ2-3; 8 nucleotides agree with TRBD2. CDR1 and CDR2 (germline): DFQATT, SNEGSKA (reference sequence). The CDR3 is 16 residues long. With 3 bases clipped from V and 0 bases from J, the junction kept 8 bases outside the gene matches. The CDR3 reads CSASIREGQSTDTQYF. Written as DNA, the CDR3 is TGCAGTGCTAGCATACGGGAGGGCCAGAGCACAGATACGCAGTATTTT.

A remark on this clonotype: One end of the junction varies from germline; a read error may be responsible. This chain connects TRBV2 to TRBJ2-2, with 8 bases matching TRBD1. In germline, CDR1 is SNHLY, CDR2 FYNNEI. The CDR3 extends over 15 amino acids. CDR3 coding DNA: TGTGCCAGCAGCCGACAGGGGACCTACACCGAGGAGCTGTTTTTT. Amino acids: CASSRQGTYTEELFF. Supplemented by reference TRBV2 and TRBJ2-2, the full variable domain reads EPEVTQTPSHQVTQMGQEVILRCVPISNHLYFYWYRQILGQKVEFLVSFYNNEISEKSEIFDDQFSVERPDGSNFTLKIRSTKLEDSAMYFCASSRQGTYTEELFFGEGSRLTVL.

This clonotype was recorded many times. The chain couples TRBV7-8 to TRBJ1-5, with TRBD1 matching 7 bases. CDR1 SGHVS and CDR2 FQNEAQ come from the germline V gene. V shed 5 bases and J 6 bases; nucleotides not matched to a gene: 10. The CDR3 covers 15 residues. For the CDR3, the DNA is TGTGCCAGCAGCCTGCACAGGGGACCCTCTCAGCCCCAGCATTTT. It translates to CASSLHRGPSQPQHF.

The chain employs TRBV11-1 and TRBJ2-3; D possibly corresponds to TRBD2 (6 bases). Trimming pared 2 bases from V and 0 bases from J, leaving 30 bases between. Germline V lookup: CDR1 SGHAT, CDR2 FQDESV (reference sequence). The CDR3 totals 22 residues. The CDR3 DNA sequence: TGTGCCAGCAGCTTAAGGATCGGGGTCCGGGAGCCTGGCATATCTAGCACAGATACGCAGTATTTT. Protein product: CASSLRIGVREPGISSTDTQYF.

This chain links TRBV29-1 with TRBJ2-5; 7 bases line up with TRBD1. This CDR3 region has 15 residues. V gave up 6 bases and J gave up 1 base; unmatched junction bases: 11. Germline assignment: CDR1 SQVTM and CDR2 ANQGSEA. The DNA for the CDR3 is TGCAGCGTCCGACAGGGTTTGGGCCCCCAAGAGACCCAGTACTTC. Its protein product is CSVRQGLGPQETQYF.

There are a few counts of this clonotype. The chain carries TRBV27 and TRBJ1-4; D perhaps matches TRBD1 (5 bases). The ends were cut back, 6 bases at V and 5 bases at J, with 16 bases in the middle. This CDR3 spans 15 amino acids. Germline V gene sequence: CDR1 MNHEY, CDR2 SMNVEV (reference sequence). The CDR3 DNA follows: TGTGCCAGCAGGCATGTGGGCAGGGCAAATGAAAAACTGTTTTTT. Its translation is CASRHVGRANEKLFF.